This T cell receptor beta chain emerged from a study of blood T cell repertoires in COVID-19. Study-wide background: Collection of acute and convalescent COVID-19 samples took place in the United States, Italy and Spain. PBMCs, B-cell-depleted T cells, or T cells were the source of the cDNA or gDNA that made up the material.

In the authors' methods: Using reference gene primer amplification, nucleated cell counts were estimated. Profiling relied on immunoSEQ multiplex PCR, and the TCRdb table lists in-frame clones only, not all of them. Clonal size and the V and J genes are those of that table, whereas D and trimming came from the DNA. The sample has around 150,000 clones; about 87% are singletons. The CDR3 is 16 residues long. Germline CDR1 is MDHEN and CDR2 is SYDVKM. The V end lost 3 bases, the J end lost 10 bases, and 24 bases lay between the germline ends. Sequenced: peripheral blood. The receptor was derived from a woman aged 55-69 years who had recovered from COVID-19. This chain links TRBV28 with TRBJ1-2; D is ambiguous. Written as DNA, the CDR3 is TGTGCCAGCAGTTTGGGCGGGAGCCTGCTGATGGTTGACTACACCTTC. Protein: CASSLGGSLLMVDYTF.